The 28 T cell receptor beta chains below all came from one sample that was sequenced in a study of T cell responses to AZD1222 COVID-19 vaccine. Measured with immunoSEQ multiplex PCR; TCRdb has only the in-frame clones, and not every one. This sample has about 130,000 clones, with roughly 93% found just once. The sample consisted of peripheral blood, taken on day 0 of AZD1222 vaccination. Source of these receptors: an adult in good health.

For this clone: Relative to the germline gene, one junction end is altered; a read error may explain this. The genes are TRBV7-7 and TRBJ2-1, with D perhaps TRBD2 (6 bases). Germline assignment: CDR1 SSHAT and CDR2 FNYEAQ (reference sequence). The CDR3 loop spans 15 amino acids. The CDR3 sequence is CASSLGTSIYNEQFF. In nucleotides, the CDR3 is TGTGCTAGCAGCTTGGGGACTTCTATCTACAATGAGCAGTTCTTC.

The rearrangement uses TRBV11-3 and TRBJ2-3, with 12 nucleotides matching TRBD1. The CDR3 loop spans 16 amino acids. Losses at the gene ends were 4 bases for V and 5 bases for J; bases not matched to a gene: 7. The germline V gene has CDR1 SGHNT and CDR2 YENEEA. The chain's CDR3 is CASSYEGTGGIDTQYF. In DNA, the CDR3 is TGTGCCAGCAGCTACGAGGGGACAGGGGGCATAGATACGCAGTATTTT.

The rearrangement joins TRBV29-1 to TRBJ2-1, with D uncertain. The V end was cut by 1 base, the J end by 9 bases, with 7 bases between. The CDR3 is made up of 11 amino acids. Looked up from germline, CDR1 is SQVTM and CDR2 is ANQGSEA. The DNA of the CDR3 is TGCAGCGTTGAAGCCCCCTCTGAGCAGTTCTTC. Translating it yields CSVEAPSEQFF.

CDR3 nucleotides: TGTGCCAGCAGCTTAGCAGTAGGGGACACTGAAGCTTTCTTT. Its protein is CASSLAVGDTEAFF. The rearrangement links TRBV7-2 to TRBJ1-1, with D perhaps TRBD1 (5 bases). The CDR3 totals 14 residues. Germline CDR1 is SGHTA and CDR2 is FQGNSA. Trimming removed 0 bases at V and 3 bases at J, with 8 bases between. The full variable domain, rest sourced from reference TRBV7-2 and TRBJ1-1, is GAGVSQSPSNKVTEKGKDVELRCDPISGHTALYWYRQSLGQGLEFLIYFQGNSAPDKSGLPSDRFSAERTGGSVSTLTIQRTQQEDSAVYLCASSLAVGDTEAFFGQGTRLTVV.

This chain links TRBV30 with TRBJ1-1; D is uncertain. With 3 bases removed from V and 1 base from J, the gap between germline ends came to 12 bases. This CDR3 has 14 residues. Germline V gene sequence: CDR1 GTSNPN, CDR2 SVGIG (reference sequence). In nucleotides, the CDR3 is TGTGCCTGGAGGTTGGGCGTGGGGAACACTGAAGCTTTCTTT. Residues: CAWRLGVGNTEAFF.

The chain joins TRBV3-1 (or the pseudogene TRBV3-2) to TRBJ1-3; no firm D call. The CDR3 is 13 residues long. Germline CDR1 reads LGHDT; CDR2 reads YNNKEL (reference sequence). V was trimmed by 3 bases and J by 1 base, leaving 4 bases between them. CDR3 in DNA: TGTGCCAGCAGCCAGGGGTCTGGAAACACCATATATTTT. This encodes CASSQGSGNTIYF.

Details on this clone: Distinct nucleotide sequences in the sample also encode this CDR3. The chain uses TRBV14 and TRBJ1-3; D gene ambiguous. Germline CDR1 and CDR2: SGHDN and FVKESK. Trimming left V 3 bases short and J 4 bases short, with 7 bases between. CDR3 size: 13 residues. The CDR3 reads CASSQGRGNTIYF. The CDR3 DNA reads TGTGCCAGCAGCCAGGGTCGCGGAAACACCATATATTTT.

The chain recombines TRBV4-1 with TRBJ1-5; no reliable D call. This CDR3 has 17 amino acids. The V end lost 2 bases, the J end lost 2 bases, and 16 bases lay between the germline ends. CDR1 is MGHRA and CDR2 is YSYEKL in the germline V gene. CDR3: CASSQKAGSLGNQPQHF. The CDR3 DNA reads TGCGCCAGCAGCCAAAAGGCCGGGTCCTTAGGCAATCAGCCCCAGCATTTT.

The chain carries TRBV30 and TRBJ1-3, with no clear D. The germline CDR1 and CDR2 sequences are GTSNPN and SVGIG (reference sequence). The length of the CDR3 is 14 residues. V was clipped by 2 bases and J by 0 bases, with 8 bases between them. The CDR3 region has the DNA TGTGCCTGGAGTCCCTACCGCTCTGGAAACACCATATATTTT. Its protein is CAWSPYRSGNTIYF. Based on the CDR3 plus reference TRBV30 and TRBJ1-3, the full variable domain is SQTIHQWPATLVQPVGSPLSLECTVEGTSNPNLYWYRQAAGRGLQLLFYSVGIGQISSEVPQNLSASRPQDRQFILSSKKLLLSDSGFYLCAWSPYRSGNTIYFGEGSWLTVV.

This clone was seen once. The rearrangement joins TRBV28 to TRBJ1-2; tentatively, D is TRBD1 (6 bases). Per the germline V gene, CDR1 is MDHEN and CDR2 is SYDVKM. Trimming removed 5 bases at V and 3 bases at J, with 13 bases between. CDR3 length equals 14 residues. CDR3 coding DNA: TGTGCCAGCAGTCGAGGGACAAATTACTATGGCTACACCTTC. Translated: CASSRGTNYYGYTF.

This chain uses TRBV19 with TRBJ2-5; D not certain. CDR3 length: 15 amino acids. V lost 3 bases and J 2 bases, leaving 13 bases between the germline ends. Germline V CDR1 and CDR2: LNHDA, SQIVND (reference sequence). CDR3 nucleotides: TGTGCCAGTAGTATGTTGTGGGCAGATCAAGAGACCCAGTACTTC. Translating it yields CASSMLWADQETQYF.

The genes are TRBV7-9 and TRBJ1-5; TRBD1 might be the D (6 bases). Germline V lookup: CDR1 SEHNR, CDR2 FQNEAQ (reference sequence). The CDR3 is made up of 14 amino acids. V lost 1 base and J 9 bases, leaving 13 bases between the germline ends. In nucleotides, the CDR3 is TGTGCCAGCAGCTTAGGGGGGGCGCCGAGGCCCCAGCATTTT. Amino acid sequence: CASSLGGAPRPQHF.

The chain recombines TRBV19 with TRBJ1-5; D gene uncertain. Trimming stripped 6 bases from V and 1 base from J, with 16 bases between. The CDR3 length is 16 residues. Germline CDR1 reads LNHDA; CDR2 reads SQIVND (reference sequence). CDR3 residues: CASSRLVFGSNQPQHF. The CDR3 DNA follows: TGTGCCAGTAGCCGACTAGTGTTCGGGAGCAATCAGCCCCAGCATTTT.

The J gene is TRBJ1-6, the V gene TRBV10-2, with D possibly being TRBD1 (5 bases). CDR1 is WSHSY, CDR2 SAAADI, per germline. V dropped 8 bases and J dropped 0 bases, with 11 bases sitting between them. This CDR3 contains 15 residues. CDR3 in DNA: TGCGCCAGCTGCGCAGGGAGCTCCTATAATTCACCCCTCCACTTT. It translates to CASCAGSSYNSPLHF.

The chain has TRBV12-2 and TRBJ1-1. TRBV12-2 is flagged as a pseudogene. The CDR3 is 13 amino acids. The CDR3 coding sequence is TGTGCAAGTCGCCCAACCTCGAACACTGAAGCTTTCTTT. This sequence encodes CASRPTSNTEAFF.

The J gene is TRBJ1-1, the V gene TRBV11-2; D remains unclear. Germline V gives CDR1 SGHAT, CDR2 FQNNGV. The CDR3 totals 15 residues. V lost 1 base and J lost 1, with 10 bases in between. CDR3 nucleotides: TGTGCCAGCAGCTTAGCAGGAACGGGGAACACTGAAGCTTTCTTT. Translated, it gives CASSLAGTGNTEAFF.

The V gene is TRBV24-1, the J gene TRBJ2-1, with 8 nucleotides matching TRBD1. Unmatched junction bases numbered 4, after V lost 1 base and J lost 6 bases. The CDR3 sequence is 15 residues long. From germline, CDR1 is KGHDR and CDR2 SFDVKD. The CDR3 nucleotides read TGTGCCACCAGTGATTTACAGGGGGGCCGCAATGAGCAGTTCTTC. Residues: CATSDLQGGRNEQFF.

The CDR3 sequence: CASAELGQGSEKLFF. The CDR3 DNA reads as TGTGCCAGCGCTGAATTAGGACAGGGAAGCGAAAAACTGTTTTTT. The chain recombines TRBV27 with TRBJ1-4, with 8 positions matching TRBD1. This CDR3 has 15 amino acids. From germline, CDR1 is MNHEY and CDR2 SMNVEV (reference sequence). V shed 8 bases and J 8 bases; nucleotides not matched to a gene: 13.

The V call is TRBV28, the J call TRBJ1-5, with 9 nucleotides matching TRBD1. The CDR3 spans 14 residues. With V trimmed by 6 bases and J by 7 bases, 7 bases remained unmatched. Looked up from germline, CDR1 is MDHEN and CDR2 is SYDVKM. CDR3 sequence (DNA): TGTGCCAGCAGACAAACAGGGGGCCAGCAGCCCCAGCATTTT. Amino acids: CASRQTGGQQPQHF.

CDR3 protein: CASSTGRGYEQYF. CDR3 in DNA: TGTGCCAGCAGTACGGGGCGGGGCTACGAGCAGTACTTC. The V and J genes are TRBV6-5 and TRBJ2-7, with D tentatively TRBD2 (6 bases). Per the germline V gene, CDR1 is MNHEY and CDR2 is SVGAGI. This CDR3 spans 13 amino acids. V was pared by 5 bases and J by 3 bases, with 11 bases between.

V is TRBV19 and J is TRBJ1-2; no definite D call. V dropped 6 bases and J dropped 2 bases, with 10 bases sitting between them. CDR3 length: 13 amino acids. Germline V gene data show CDR1 as LNHDA and CDR2 as SQIVND (reference sequence). The CDR3 reads CASREQMNYGYTF. For the CDR3, the DNA is TGTGCCAGTAGGGAACAGATGAACTATGGCTACACCTTC.

This sequence joins TRBV6-5 and TRBJ2-1; D remains ambiguous. CDR1 is MNHEY and CDR2 is SVGAGI in the germline V gene. The V gene lost 3 bases and the J gene lost 5 bases, with 14 bases spanning the gap. This CDR3 is 15 amino acids long. The CDR3 sequence is CASSYVRSFNNEQFF. The CDR3 DNA sequence: TGTGCCAGCAGTTATGTCCGGAGCTTCAACAATGAGCAGTTCTTC.

This clone was seen just once. This chain joins TRBV27 and TRBJ1-1; 10 nucleotides match TRBD1. The germline CDR1 and CDR2 sequences are MNHEY and SMNVEV (reference sequence). V lost 5 bases to trimming and J lost 0 bases; unmatched junction nucleotides: 3. This CDR3 has 15 residues. CDR3: CASSRTGGMNTEAFF. Here the CDR3 DNA reads TGTGCCAGCAGTAGGACAGGGGGAATGAACACTGAAGCTTTCTTT.

The chain combines TRBV5-6 with TRBJ2-3; D tentatively fits TRBD1 or TRBD2 (6 bases each). V was cut by 4 bases and J by 2 bases, with 17 bases left in between. Germline V gene lookup returns CDR1 SGHDT and CDR2 YYEEEE. The CDR3 has 16 amino acids. CDR3 DNA sequence: TGTGCCAGCAGCGGGGGGCCTATAAAGGACACAGATACGCAGTATTTT. This encodes CASSGGPIKDTDTQYF.

V usage is TRBV28 and J usage is TRBJ2-5; 14 nucleotides line up with TRBD2. V dropped 6 bases and J dropped 5; count of bases not matched to a gene: 5. This CDR3 contains 15 residues. The germline gives CDR1 MDHEN, CDR2 SYDVKM. The CDR3 DNA follows: TGTGCCAGCAGCCCGGGACTAGCGGGAGTGGAGACCCAGTACTTC. Translated: CASSPGLAGVETQYF.

This clone was found once. This chain joins TRBV9 and TRBJ2-5; D is possibly TRBD1 (5 bases). V gave up 6 bases and J gave up 1 base, with 10 bases separating them. Germline lookup yields CDR1 SGDLS and CDR2 YYNGEE. This CDR3 contains 13 residues. For the CDR3, the DNA is TGTGCCAGCAAGGGTGACAGCCAAGAGACCCAGTACTTC. Translation gives CASKGDSQETQYF.

The chain joins TRBV5-5 to TRBJ1-5; tentatively, D is TRBD1 (5 bases). The CDR3 loop spans 15 amino acids. The germline gives CDR1 SGHKS, CDR2 YYEKEE (reference sequence). Trimming shortened V by 1 base and J by 7 bases, and 15 bases separated the two germline ends. The CDR3 sequence is CASSLKGRDGQPQHF. The CDR3 DNA reads TGTGCCAGCAGCTTGAAGGGCAGGGACGGCCAGCCCCAGCATTTT.

This chain connects TRBV2 to TRBJ2-1, with D unclear. Germline V gene lookup returns CDR1 SNHLY and CDR2 FYNNEI. The V and J ends lost 2 bases and 7 bases respectively, with 9 bases between them. The CDR3 is 13 residues long. CDR3 in amino acids: CASSEMGANEQFF. The CDR3 nucleotides read TGTGCCAGCAGTGAAATGGGTGCGAATGAGCAGTTCTTC.